Following are 28 T cell receptor beta chains from one sample sequenced in a study of blood T cell repertoires in COVID-19. Clones were sequenced by immunoSEQ multiplex PCR, and TCRdb holds only the in-frame ones, with some missing. This table has approximately 210,000 clones, about nine tenths appearing once. Specimen: PBMCs or T cells enriched from blood (not recorded which). These TCRs come from a woman in her 30s who had recovered from COVID-19.

This chain uses TRBV2 with TRBJ1-1; 9 nucleotides align to TRBD1. The CDR3 has 15 residues. Per germline, CDR1 SNHLY and CDR2 FYNNEI. The J segment lost 7 bases and the V segment lost 1 base, leaving 7 bases of the junction unmatched. In DNA, the CDR3 is TGTGCCAGCAGTGAAGGCCTACAGGGGGCCCTTGAAGCTTTCTTT. Translation gives CASSEGLQGALEAFF.

The chain uses TRBV20-1 and TRBJ2-2; TRBD2 might be the D (5 bases). This CDR3 is built from 15 residues. V shed 3 bases and J shed 0 bases, with 11 bases lying between them. Germline V gives CDR1 DFQATT, CDR2 SNEGSKA (reference sequence). The CDR3 DNA reads as TGCAGTGCTAGTCCTAGCAGAACGAACACCGGGGAGCTGTTTTTT. This encodes CSASPSRTNTGELFF.

This clone occurred many times. This rearrangement joins TRBV7-2 to TRBJ1-6, with a possible D match to TRBD1 (5 bases). The V gene's germline CDR1 is SGHTA and CDR2 FQGNSA. With 4 bases removed from V and 14 bases from J, the gap between germline ends came to 18 bases. The CDR3 runs 14 residues. The chain's CDR3 is CASSSGSLGVALHF. Written as DNA, the CDR3 is TGTGCCAGCAGCTCCGGGAGTTTAGGGGTGGCCCTCCACTTT.

CDR3 bases: TGTGCCAGCAGCCAGATACAGGCGAATGGCAATTCACCCCTCCACTTT. Protein: CASSQIQANGNSPLHF. The chain carries TRBV4-2 and TRBJ1-6; D might be TRBD1 (5 bases). The V and J ends lost 3 bases and 7 bases respectively, with 16 bases between them. The CDR3 length is 16 residues. CDR1 is LGHNA and CDR2 is YNFKEQ in the germline V gene.

This clone has only a few counts. The gene calls are TRBV29-1 and TRBJ1-1; D possibly corresponds to TRBD1 (6 bases). Germline lookup yields CDR1 SQVTM and CDR2 ANQGSEA. V was clipped by 6 bases and J by 0 bases, with 17 bases between them. The CDR3 covers 15 residues. CDR3 coding DNA: TGCAGCGTGTCCCGTGGCCAGGGGATGAACACTGAAGCTTTCTTT. It translates to CSVSRGQGMNTEAFF.

The rearrangement joins TRBV4-1 to TRBJ1-3; a possible D gene is TRBD1 (5 bases). Looked up from germline, CDR1 is MGHRA and CDR2 is YSYEKL. Deletions cut 1 base from V and 2 bases from J, with 18 bases between. The CDR3 length is 18 residues. The CDR3 here is CASSQALDGGGPGNTIYF. The CDR3, as DNA: TGCGCCAGCAGCCAAGCTTTGGACGGGGGAGGACCTGGAAACACCATATATTTT.

The V call is TRBV10-3, the J call TRBJ2-2, with 14 bases fitting TRBD2. Germline V gene lookup returns CDR1 ENHRY and CDR2 SYGVKD. V trimming: 6 bases; J trimming: 2 bases; junction bases outside the gene matches: 5. This CDR3 is 17 amino acids long. CDR3 bases: TGTGCCATCAGAGCTGGGACTAGCGGGGGTAACACCGGGGAGCTGTTTTTT. It codes for CAIRAGTSGGNTGELFF.

The chain carries TRBV21-1 and TRBJ2-2; the table's D call TRBD1 went unverified against the DNA. TRBV21-1 is termed a pseudogene. The CDR3 covers 15 residues. In DNA, the CDR3 is TGTGCCAGCAGTGGACAGGGGGCCGCCACCGGGGAGCTGTTTTTT. This encodes CASSGQGAATGELFF.

This chain uses TRBV9 with TRBJ2-1, with TRBD1 matching over 7 bases. Trimming took 4 bases from V and 0 from J; bases not matched to a gene: 10. The germline CDR1 and CDR2 sequences are SGDLS and YYNGEE. The CDR3 extends over 17 amino acids. The CDR3 here is CASSSRTGQSSYNEQFF. The DNA for the CDR3 is TGTGCCAGCAGCTCCCGGACAGGACAGAGCTCCTACAATGAGCAGTTCTTC.

This chain uses TRBV2 with TRBJ2-1; a weak D match, TRBD1 (5 bases). The CDR3 has 14 amino acids. V lost 4 bases to trimming and J lost 5 bases, with 12 bases between them. The germline gives CDR1 SNHLY, CDR2 FYNNEI. The CDR3 reads CASSGAGYDNEQFF. The CDR3 DNA sequence: TGTGCCAGCAGTGGGGCAGGGTATGACAATGAGCAGTTCTTC.

This rearrangement joins TRBV7-2 to TRBJ2-3; D gene unclear. This CDR3 is 15 amino acids long. V was shortened by 3 bases and J by 2 bases, with 12 bases between the two germline ends. Germline V gene lookup returns CDR1 SGHTA and CDR2 FQGNSA. The CDR3 DNA reads as TGTGCCAGCAGCTTTTCCGGGTCCCCCACAGATACGCAGTATTTT. Translated, it gives CASSFSGSPTDTQYF.

This chain uses TRBV19 with TRBJ1-6; no clear D gene. Looked up from germline, CDR1 is LNHDA and CDR2 is SQIVND (reference sequence). V was pared by 3 bases and J by 7 bases, with 10 bases between. The CDR3 has 14 amino acids. CDR3 sequence: CASSMTGGNSPLHF. DNA for the CDR3: TGTGCCAGTAGTATGACGGGAGGGAATTCACCCCTCCACTTT.

This clone was seen only once. This chain joins TRBV15 and TRBJ1-2; unclear D gene. The V end was cut by 0 bases, the J end by 10 bases, with 6 bases between. CDR1 and CDR2 from the germline V gene are LNHNV and YYDKDF (reference sequence). The CDR3 runs 11 residues. The CDR3 coding sequence is TGTGCCACCAGCAGAGATCGCGCCTACACCTTC. It yields the protein CATSRDRAYTF.

The rearrangement uses TRBV5-1 and TRBJ2-7; a possible D gene is TRBD1 (6 bases). Germline values: CDR1 SGHRS, CDR2 YFSETQ. The CDR3 contains 15 residues. With 0 bases removed from V and 2 bases from J, the gap between germline ends came to 12 bases. The CDR3 here is CASSLGQAVPYEQYF. CDR3 bases: TGCGCCAGCAGCTTGGGACAGGCCGTCCCCTACGAGCAGTACTTC. The variable domain in full, completed from reference TRBV5-1 and TRBJ2-7, reads KAGVTQTPRYLIKTRGQQVTLSCSPISGHRSVSWYQQTPGQGLQFLFEYFSETQRNKGNFPGRFSGRQFSNSRSEMNVSTLELGDSALYLCASSLGQAVPYEQYFGPGTRLTVT.

This rearrangement joins TRBV24-1 to TRBJ2-2; maybe TRBD1 (6 bases). This CDR3 has 16 amino acids. Trimming shortened V by 3 bases and J by 3 bases, and 13 bases separated the two germline ends. Germline-derived CDR1 and CDR2 are KGHDR and SFDVKD. Here the CDR3 DNA reads TGTGCCACCAGTGATCCCTTGGGGGCGGACACCGGGGAGCTGTTTTTT. Its protein product is CATSDPLGADTGELFF.

The chain joins TRBV3-1 (or the pseudogene TRBV3-2) to TRBJ1-3; D is undetermined. The germline CDR1 and CDR2 sequences are LGHDT and YNNKEL (reference sequence). Trimming shortened V by 1 base and J by 2 bases, and 15 bases separated the two germline ends. This CDR3 region has 17 residues. The CDR3 DNA is TGTGCCAGCAGCCAAGGGGGTGGCCCGAGGGCTGGAAACACCATATATTTT. Its protein is CASSQGGGPRAGNTIYF.

This chain uses TRBV6-6 with TRBJ1-5, with D maybe TRBD1 (5 bases). Trimming removed 6 bases from V and 7 bases from J, with 19 bases in between. Germline CDR1 is MNHNY and CDR2 is SVGAGI (reference sequence). The CDR3 runs 15 residues. DNA for the CDR3: TGTGCCAGCAGCCCCGGGCCGGGAGGGGACCAGCCCCAGCATTTT. Its translation: CASSPGPGGDQPQHF.

This clone occurred once. The rearrangement joins TRBV3-1 (or the pseudogene TRBV3-2) to TRBJ2-2, with 7 bases lining up with TRBD2. The CDR3 is 17 amino acids. The germline CDR1 and CDR2 sequences are LGHDT and YNNKEL (reference sequence). Germline trimming cut 0 bases from V and 6 bases from J; bases unmatched to any gene: 10. CDR3 DNA sequence: TGTGCCAGCAGCCAAGATGGGGGGGGAGTCTTGGCCGGGGAGCTGTTTTTT. Protein: CASSQDGGGVLAGELFF.

The chain recombines TRBV30 with TRBJ2-1; 9 bases line up with TRBD1. The CDR3 is made up of 13 amino acids. V lost 8 bases to trimming and J lost 1 base; unmatched junction nucleotides: 3. Germline V CDR1 and CDR2: GTSNPN, SVGIG (reference sequence). The CDR3 spells CAGDRASYNEQFF. CDR3 bases: TGTGCCGGGGACAGGGCGTCCTACAATGAGCAGTTCTTC.

This clone turned up a few times. The V call is TRBV3-1 (or the pseudogene TRBV3-2), the J call TRBJ1-3, with 7 positions matching TRBD1. The CDR3 is 17 residues long. Germline loops: CDR1 LGHDT, CDR2 YNNKEL (reference sequence). Germline trimming cut 4 bases from V and 0 bases from J; bases unmatched to any gene: 9. The CDR3 DNA follows: TGTGCCAGCAGCCGGCAACGCAGACAGGGCTCTGGAAACACCATATATTTT. This encodes CASSRQRRQGSGNTIYF.

The chain has TRBV18 and TRBJ2-7, with D possibly TRBD2 on 6 matching bases. V was clipped by 6 bases and J by 3 bases, with 12 bases between them. The CDR3 totals 13 residues. Germline CDR1 reads KGHSH; CDR2 reads LQKENI. In nucleotides, the CDR3 is TGTGCCAGCTCGTCGGGAGATTACTACGAGCAGTACTTC. Translated, it gives CASSSGDYYEQYF.

The chain's CDR3 is CATSDRTGAGSYNEQFF. CDR3 nucleotide sequence: TGTGCCACCAGTGACCGAACAGGGGCCGGTTCCTACAATGAGCAGTTCTTC. This chain links TRBV24-1 with TRBJ2-1; 7 positions match TRBD1. V was pared by 4 bases and J by 1 base, with 9 bases of the junction left unmatched. The CDR3 runs 17 residues. Germline CDR1 is KGHDR and CDR2 is SFDVKD.

This chain links TRBV2 with TRBJ2-2; 7 bases line up with TRBD1. The V gene end was trimmed by 4 bases and the J gene end by 3 bases; junction bases not matched to a gene: 2. In germline, CDR1 is SNHLY, CDR2 FYNNEI. The CDR3 has 14 residues. Here the CDR3 DNA reads TGTGCCAGCAGTGGACAGGGAGACACCGGGGAGCTGTTTTTT. Its translation is CASSGQGDTGELFF. The complete variable domain, with remaining parts taken from reference TRBV2 and TRBJ2-2, reads EPEVTQTPSHQVTQMGQEVILRCVPISNHLYFYWYRQILGQKVEFLVSFYNNEISEKSEIFDDQFSVERPDGSNFTLKIRSTKLEDSAMYFCASSGQGDTGELFFGEGSRLTVL.

This clone was counted only a few times. The CDR3 spells CAWGGTSAGNGYTF. As DNA, the CDR3 is TGTGCCTGGGGCGGTACCTCCGCAGGGAATGGCTACACCTTC. The chain joins TRBV30 to TRBJ1-2, with D possibly TRBD1 on 5 matching bases. The CDR3 consists of 14 residues. Germline CDR1 is GTSNPN and CDR2 is SVGIG (reference sequence). V lost 5 bases to trimming and J lost 6 bases, with 19 bases between them.

This clone was detected only a few times. The chain links TRBV5-5 to TRBJ2-1; TRBD2 matches at 14 bases. Germline V gives CDR1 SGHKS, CDR2 YYEKEE (reference sequence). J gave up 8 bases and V 2 bases, and 3 bases lay outside the gene matches. This CDR3 has 15 residues. The CDR3, as DNA: TGTGCCAGCAGCTTAGGACTAGCGGGAGGCTATGAGCAGTTCTTC. It codes for CASSLGLAGGYEQFF.

The chain uses TRBV19 and TRBJ2-7, with a possible D match to TRBD1 (5 bases). The CDR3 is 17 residues long. Germline V lookup: CDR1 LNHDA, CDR2 SQIVND (reference sequence). Trimming shortened V by 3 bases and J by 0 bases, and 18 bases separated the two germline ends. CDR3 in amino acids: CASSISHRSRSSYEQYF. Here the CDR3 DNA reads TGTGCCAGTAGTATCAGCCACAGGTCTAGGAGCTCCTACGAGCAGTACTTC.

This rearrangement joins TRBV5-8 to TRBJ1-1; D is ambiguous. Trimming removed 3 bases from V and 11 bases from J, with 26 bases in between. The CDR3 runs 16 residues. The germline gives CDR1 SGHTS, CDR2 YDEGEE. The CDR3: CASSSQGQAFSVYAFF. Written as DNA, the CDR3 is TGTGCCAGCAGCTCCCAAGGCCAGGCCTTCTCCGTTTACGCTTTCTTT. The full variable domain, with the rest looked up from reference TRBV5-8 and TRBJ1-1, is EAGVTQSPTHLIKTRGQQATLRCSPISGHTSVYWYQQALGLGLQFLLWYDEGEERNRGNFPPRFSGRQFPNYSSELNVNALELEDSALYLCASSSQGQAFSVYAFFGQGTRLTVV.

The sample holds one count of this clone. The chain combines TRBV19 with TRBJ1-4, with D uncertain. CDR1 is LNHDA and CDR2 is SQIVND in the germline V gene (reference sequence). The CDR3 runs to 13 residues. V was shortened by 7 bases and J by 4 bases, with 10 bases between the two germline ends. DNA for the CDR3: TGTGCCAGTACGGAACAGTATAATGAAAAACTGTTTTTT. This codes for CASTEQYNEKLFF.